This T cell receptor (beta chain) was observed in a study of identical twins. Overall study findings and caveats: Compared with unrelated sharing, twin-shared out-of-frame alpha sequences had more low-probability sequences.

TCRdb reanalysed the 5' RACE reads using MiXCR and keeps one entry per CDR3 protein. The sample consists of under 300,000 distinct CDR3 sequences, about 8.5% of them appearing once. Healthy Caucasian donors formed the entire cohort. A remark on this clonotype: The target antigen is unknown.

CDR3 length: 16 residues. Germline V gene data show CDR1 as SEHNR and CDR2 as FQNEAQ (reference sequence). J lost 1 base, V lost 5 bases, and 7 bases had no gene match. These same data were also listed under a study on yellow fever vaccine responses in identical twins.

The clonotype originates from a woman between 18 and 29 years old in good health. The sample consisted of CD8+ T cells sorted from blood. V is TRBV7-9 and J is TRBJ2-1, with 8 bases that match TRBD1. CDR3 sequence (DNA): TGTGCCAGCAGCCCCCAGGGGGCAGGGTCCTACAATGAGCAGTTCTTC. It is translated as CASSPQGAGSYNEQFF.